This entry describes one TCR beta chain. This specimen comes from a study of T cells after somatic rescue of genetic block. Sequencing used immunoSEQ multiplex PCR; TCRdb keeps in-frame clones, though not all of them. Of under 150,000 clones in the sample, 75% to 95% were seen once. The CDR3 is made up of 12 amino acids. The chain joins TRBV21-1 to TRBJ2-7. TRBV21-1 is a pseudogene segment. Sequenced: peripheral blood mononuclear cells (PBMCs). This receptor was taken from a woman aged 18-35 years. The DNA of the CDR3 is TGTGCCAGCAGCAAAGGGGGGTACGAGCAGTACTTC. It encodes CASSKGGYEQYF.